The 24 T cell receptor beta chains presented below share a single source sample, sequenced in a study of identifying expanded T cells in peripheral blood. The protocol was immunoSEQ multiplex PCR, while the TCRdb copy is restricted to in-frame clones and leaves out a portion. The sample shows around 95,000 clones, over 70% of them seen only once. Sequencing was performed on blood. Receptors were obtained from a person aged 18 to 75 in good health.

This clone was counted a few times. This chain connects TRBV27 to TRBJ1-1; weak D call: TRBD1 (6 bases). Trimming removed 4 bases from V and 0 bases from J, with 9 bases in between. Per germline, CDR1 MNHEY and CDR2 SMNVEV (reference sequence). The CDR3 length is 14 residues. For the CDR3, the DNA is TGTGCCAGCAGTTCACGACAGGTGAACACTGAAGCTTTCTTT. It encodes CASSSRQVNTEAFF.

V gene TRBV9 combines with J gene TRBJ2-7; 7 bases match TRBD1. J was trimmed by 2 bases and V by 2 bases; bases with no gene match: 4. The germline V gene has CDR1 SGDLS and CDR2 YYNGEE. The CDR3 length is 14 residues. CDR3 sequence reads: CASSVDRVAYEQYF. The CDR3 DNA reads as TGTGCCAGCAGCGTCGACAGGGTGGCCTACGAGCAGTACTTC. Using reference TRBV9 and TRBJ2-7 for the parts outside the CDR3, the full variable domain is DSGVTQTPKHLITATGQRVTLRCSPRSGDLSVYWYQQSLDQGLQFLIQYYNGEERAKGNILERFSAQQFPDLHSELNLSSLELGDSALYFCASSVDRVAYEQYFGPGTRLTVT.

This chain's CDR3 is CAWEREGYNEQFF. The CDR3 DNA reads as TGTGCCTGGGAGCGGGAGGGTTACAATGAGCAGTTCTTC. This chain joins TRBV30 and TRBJ2-1; 10 bases are shared with TRBD2. The CDR3 is made up of 13 amino acids. Germline V CDR1 and CDR2: GTSNPN, SVGIG (reference sequence). The junction had 2 bases not matched to a gene; V was cut back by 5 bases and J by 4 bases.

The chain recombines TRBV14 with TRBJ2-1; 7 positions agree with TRBD2. Germline assignment: CDR1 SGHDN and CDR2 FVKESK. Germline trimming cut 4 bases from V and 0 bases from J; bases unmatched to any gene: 0. There are 14 residues in the CDR3. CDR3 protein: CASSRGSSYNEQFF. The CDR3 coding sequence is TGTGCCAGCAGCCGCGGGAGCTCCTACAATGAGCAGTTCTTC.

The V and J genes are TRBV5-1 and TRBJ2-5; 11 bases are shared with TRBD2. Germline V CDR1 and CDR2: SGHRS, YFSETQ. The CDR3 covers 17 residues. V lost 4 bases and J lost 5; bases outside the gene matches: 13. The CDR3 sequence: CASSQLLAGVSSETQYF. The CDR3 DNA follows: TGCGCCAGCAGCCAACTACTAGCGGGAGTATCATCGGAGACCCAGTACTTC.

The chain couples TRBV19 to TRBJ1-4; D not resolved. Germline V gene sequence: CDR1 LNHDA, CDR2 SQIVND (reference sequence). Trimming took 7 bases from V and 0 from J, leaving 9 bases between them. The CDR3 contains 14 residues. Here the CDR3 reads CASNVHTTNEKLFF. The DNA for the CDR3 is TGTGCCAGTAACGTACATACAACTAATGAAAAACTGTTTTTT.

The V gene is TRBV7-3, the J gene TRBJ2-1, with D tentatively TRBD1 or TRBD2 (5 bases each). The V end was cut by 0 bases, the J end by 4 bases, with 10 bases between. The CDR3 consists of 15 residues. From germline, CDR1 is SGHTA and CDR2 FQGTGA. CDR3 nucleotide sequence: TGTGCCAGCAGCTTAACGGGGACGGAATACAATGAGCAGTTCTTC. It encodes CASSLTGTEYNEQFF.

The chain couples TRBV6-1 to TRBJ2-7, with TRBD1 identical over 7 bases. This CDR3 comprises 15 residues. Germline CDR1 MNHNS, CDR2 SASEGT. V was pared by 5 bases and J by 2 bases, with 9 bases of the junction left unmatched. The CDR3 DNA reads TGTGCCAGCAGTTGGTTAGGCCAGGGGGCCTACGAGCAGTACTTC. Its translation: CASSWLGQGAYEQYF.

The rearrangement uses TRBV2 and TRBJ1-1; 7 bases agree with TRBD1. The V segment lost 4 bases and the J segment 4 bases; nucleotides outside the gene matches: 6. Germline CDR1 is SNHLY and CDR2 is FYNNEI. The CDR3 sequence is 14 residues long. This CDR3 is CASSGQGVSTEAFF. For the CDR3, the DNA is TGTGCCAGCAGTGGGCAGGGGGTAAGCACTGAAGCTTTCTTT. Full variable domain (rest looked up from reference TRBV2 and TRBJ1-1): EPEVTQTPSHQVTQMGQEVILRCVPISNHLYFYWYRQILGQKVEFLVSFYNNEISEKSEIFDDQFSVERPDGSNFTLKIRSTKLEDSAMYFCASSGQGVSTEAFFGQGTRLTVV.

The chain is built from TRBV10-3 and TRBJ1-2, with D perhaps matching TRBD1 (6 bases). Germline V lookup: CDR1 ENHRY, CDR2 SYGVKD. This CDR3 has 14 residues. V was trimmed by 4 bases and J by 2 bases, leaving 11 bases between them. This chain's CDR3 is CAISGGGSNYGYTF. The CDR3 nucleotides read TGTGCCATCAGTGGGGGGGGCTCCAACTATGGCTACACCTTC.

J is TRBJ2-6 and V is TRBV5-1; D remains unclear. Germline CDR1 is SGHRS and CDR2 is YFSETQ. There are 14 residues in the CDR3. V gave up 0 bases and J gave up 3 bases, with 4 bases separating them. For the CDR3, the DNA is TGCGCCAGCAGCTTGGTAGGTGGGGCCAACGTCCTGACTTTC. It translates to CASSLVGGANVLTF.

The J gene is TRBJ1-5, the V gene TRBV7-9; D is perhaps TRBD1 (5 bases). CDR3 length: 14 amino acids. CDR1 is SEHNR, CDR2 FQNEAQ, per germline (reference sequence). V lost 1 base and J lost 6, with 10 bases in between. The CDR3 loop reads CASSLDGGFQPQHF. CDR3 DNA sequence: TGTGCCAGCAGCTTAGACGGGGGGTTTCAGCCCCAGCATTTT.

The table lists this clone with a count of one. The CDR3: CATEGLSTYEQYF. The CDR3 DNA is TGTGCCACCGAGGGTCTCTCCACCTACGAGCAGTACTTC. The V and J genes are TRBV10-3 and TRBJ2-7, with a tentative D call TRBD2 (5 bases). Trimming left V 10 bases short and J 2 bases short, with 15 bases between. Looked up from germline, CDR1 is ENHRY and CDR2 is SYGVKD. This CDR3 has 13 amino acids.

This clone was seen only once. The chain recombines TRBV5-4 with TRBJ2-7; tentatively, D is TRBD2 (5 bases). The CDR3 has 13 residues. Germline V gene data show CDR1 as SGHNT and CDR2 as YYREEE (reference sequence). V was cut by 2 bases and J by 0 bases, with 6 bases left in between. The CDR3 DNA follows: TGTGCCAGCAGCTTTGGGAGCTCCTACGAGCAGTACTTC. This sequence encodes CASSFGSSYEQYF.

The rearrangement joins TRBV6-1 to TRBJ2-1, with 7 bases identical to TRBD2. Germline V gene lookup returns CDR1 MNHNS and CDR2 SASEGT. This CDR3 is 14 amino acids long. After removal of 6 bases from V and 4 bases from J, the junction contained 6 bases not matched to a gene. The CDR3 is CASRVRGRYNEQFF. As DNA, the CDR3 is TGTGCCAGCAGGGTGCGGGGGAGATACAATGAGCAGTTCTTC.

The count of this clone is one. V gene TRBV6-6 combines with J gene TRBJ1-2, with 7 positions matching TRBD1. The CDR3 sequence is 14 residues long. The V gene end was trimmed by 5 bases and the J gene end by 7 bases; junction bases not matched to a gene: 10. Germline lookup yields CDR1 MNHNY and CDR2 SVGAGI (reference sequence). The CDR3 DNA reads TGTGCCAGCAGTACAGGGGCCGACTGGGTTGGCTACACCTTC. This gives the protein CASSTGADWVGYTF.

This clone was seen only once. V usage is TRBV23-1 and J usage is TRBJ1-4; D is perhaps TRBD1 (6 bases). TRBV23-1 is recorded as an ORF, its role being uncertain. The V and J ends lost 6 bases and 6 bases respectively, with 17 bases between them. This CDR3 comprises 15 residues. Here the CDR3 reads CASSLTGRSDEKLFF. The CDR3 nucleotides are TGCGCCAGCAGCTTGACAGGCAGGAGTGATGAAAAACTGTTTTTT.

This sequence joins TRBV27 and TRBJ2-3; 14 positions match TRBD2. This CDR3 spans 16 amino acids. The germline CDR1 and CDR2 sequences are MNHEY and SMNVEV (reference sequence). The trim removed 7 bases at V and 5 bases at J, leaving 8 bases unmatched. DNA for the CDR3: TGTGCCAGCAAAACGGGGACTAGCGGGAGTAGAGATACGCAGTATTTT. Its translation: CASKTGTSGSRDTQYF.

On this clone itself: Other DNA sequences within the sample encode an identical CDR3. The chain carries TRBV27 and TRBJ1-1; D unclear. V shed 6 bases and J shed 0 bases, with 8 bases lying between them. Germline assignment: CDR1 MNHEY and CDR2 SMNVEV (reference sequence). This CDR3 contains 13 residues. CDR3 residues: CASSLIMNTEAFF. The CDR3 nucleotides are TGTGCCAGCAGCTTGATCATGAACACTGAAGCTTTCTTT.

The V and J genes are TRBV6-5 and TRBJ1-3; TRBD1 matches at 8 bases. CDR1 and CDR2 from the germline V gene are MNHEY and SVGAGI. The CDR3 spans 16 residues. Losses at the gene ends were 2 bases for V and 2 bases for J; bases not matched to a gene: 5. CDR3 nucleotides: TGTGCCAGCAGTTACCGATCGACAGGGGCTGGAAACACCATATATTTT. This translates into CASSYRSTGAGNTIYF.

V usage is TRBV30 and J usage is TRBJ1-5, with D unresolved. Germline assignment: CDR1 GTSNPN and CDR2 SVGIG (reference sequence). V was clipped by 4 bases and J by 7 bases, with 11 bases between them. This CDR3 comprises 12 residues. As DNA, the CDR3 is TGTGCCTGGACCTTACCTGGGCAGCCCCAGCATTTT. This gives the protein CAWTLPGQPQHF.

The genes are TRBV11-3 and TRBJ2-7; weak D call: TRBD1 (6 bases). V dropped 1 base and J dropped 4 bases, with 11 bases sitting between them. The germline V gene has CDR1 SGHNT and CDR2 YENEEA. CDR3 length: 14 residues. CDR3 residues: CASSLVTGSYEQYF. The CDR3 DNA is TGTGCCAGCAGCTTAGTCACAGGGTCTTACGAGCAGTACTTC.

The genes are TRBV7-2 and TRBJ2-1; 14 bases align to TRBD2. The V gene end was trimmed by 3 bases and the J gene end by 7 bases; junction bases not matched to a gene: 5. CDR1 is SGHTA, CDR2 FQGNSA, per germline. CDR3 length equals 16 residues. CDR3 sequence: CASSFGTSGSGNEQFF. The DNA for the CDR3 is TGTGCCAGCAGCTTCGGGACTAGCGGGAGTGGAAATGAGCAGTTCTTC.

The chain uses TRBV10-3 and TRBJ1-1; D is possibly TRBD1 (5 bases). Germline V gives CDR1 ENHRY, CDR2 SYGVKD. CDR3 length: 15 amino acids. CDR3 residues: CAASGKAFLNTEAFF. CDR3 DNA sequence: TGTGCTGCATCAGGGAAGGCTTTTTTGAACACTGAAGCTTTCTTT.